What follows are 24 T cell receptor beta chains derived from one specimen sequenced in a study of blood T cells in healthy people across ages (dated by TCRdb to the mid-2010s). The method behind the library was 5' RACE. Sequenced using an Illumina HiSeq 2500. A second PCR of roughly 6 to 11 cycles was run with a J-beta primer mix and a sample-barcoded 5' primer. TCRdb handled the public reads itself, with Q25 trimming in fastp and clone calling in MiXCR, and kept productive beta chains. Every distinct CDR3 protein forms one entry, paired with its most common genes and DNA. Recorded for this sample are more than 800,000 distinct CDR3 sequences; under 55% of them occurred a single time. About 19% of the sample is held by the ten biggest clonotypes. Input material: blood. The source of these receptors is a woman between 55 and 75 years old in good health.

This clonotype was detected many times. Compared with germline, one end of the junction differs, possibly owing to a read error. This chain joins TRBV4-2 and TRBJ2-5, with D possibly being TRBD2 (5 bases). This CDR3 contains 13 residues. Germline-derived CDR1 and CDR2 are LGHNA and YNFKEQ. The CDR3 is CASSPGDQETQYF. The CDR3 nucleotides read TGCGCCAGCAGCCCCGGGGACCAAGAGACCCAGTACTTC.

This rearrangement joins TRBV12-3 or TRBV12-4 to TRBJ1-2, with D perhaps TRBD1 (6 bases). This CDR3 region has 16 residues. The V end was cut by 6 bases, the J end by 0 bases, with 17 bases between. CDR3 bases: TGTGCCAGCAGCCTAGGGTGGACAGCCGCTAACTATGGCTACACCTTC. Protein sequence: CASSLGWTAANYGYTF.

This clonotype came up many times. V and J are TRBV4-2 and TRBJ2-5; 8 bases map to TRBD2. In germline, CDR1 is LGHNA, CDR2 YNFKEQ. The CDR3 covers 13 residues. V trimming: 3 bases; J trimming: 3 bases; junction bases outside the gene matches: 0. The CDR3 nucleotides read TGTGCCAGCAGCCAGGGACTAGAAGAGACCCAGTACTTC. This codes for CASSQGLEETQYF.

The rearrangement uses TRBV20-1 and TRBJ2-4; 11 bases are shared with TRBD1. Germline trimming cut 3 bases from V and 7 bases from J; bases unmatched to any gene: 8. CDR3 size: 15 residues. Per the germline V gene, CDR1 is DFQATT and CDR2 is SNEGSKA (reference sequence). CDR3 DNA sequence: TGCAGTGCTAGTCATCCCGGACAGGGGGCGAACATTCAGTACTTC. This translates into CSASHPGQGANIQYF.

V usage is TRBV28 and J usage is TRBJ2-5; D is ambiguous. Germline V gene lookup returns CDR1 MDHEN and CDR2 SYDVKM. V lost 6 bases and J lost 2, with 10 bases in between. This CDR3 comprises 13 residues. The CDR3 is CASSRAGQETQYF. The CDR3 DNA follows: TGTGCCAGCAGCCGAGCCGGGCAAGAGACCCAGTACTTC.

The chain has TRBV2 and TRBJ2-7; possibly TRBD2 for D (7 bases). The CDR3 extends over 14 amino acids. V gave up 4 bases and J gave up 3 bases, with 13 bases separating them. Germline CDR1 is SNHLY and CDR2 is FYNNEI. CDR3 sequence reads: CASSVGGESYEQYF. The CDR3 nucleotides read TGTGCCAGCAGTGTAGGGGGGGAGAGCTACGAGCAGTACTTC.

This rearrangement joins TRBV20-1 to TRBJ1-2, with 11 bases lining up with TRBD1. CDR1 and CDR2 from the germline V gene are DFQATT and SNEGSKA (reference sequence). The J segment lost 6 bases and the V segment lost 8 bases, leaving 8 bases of the junction unmatched. The CDR3 loop spans 13 amino acids. The CDR3: CSIRWTGGHGYTF. CDR3 sequence (DNA): TGCAGTATACGGTGGACAGGGGGCCATGGCTACACCTTC.

This clonotype was seen a handful of times. The V gene is TRBV29-1, the J gene TRBJ2-5; a possible D gene is TRBD1 (6 bases). The germline CDR1 and CDR2 sequences are SQVTM and ANQGSEA. The germline V and J ends were trimmed by 6 bases and 5 bases, with 25 bases remaining between them. The CDR3 is 16 amino acids. CDR3 residues: CSVQSDRTGRRETQYF. CDR3 nucleotide sequence: TGCAGCGTGCAATCCGACAGGACCGGACGAAGGGAGACCCAGTACTTC.

This clonotype has only one observation. With a much larger clone just one base away, this may be a read error. V usage is TRBV5-1 and J usage is TRBJ2-1, with D unresolved. Germline V lookup: CDR1 SGHRS, CDR2 YFSETQ. The CDR3 has 14 residues. DNA of the CDR3: TGCACCAGCAGCTTGGCTCTGACCCACAATGAGCAGTTCTTC. Residues: CTSSLALTHNEQFF.

The chain carries TRBV20-1 and TRBJ2-1; D is uncertain. This CDR3 has 14 amino acids. V shed 3 bases and J shed 0 bases, with 9 bases lying between them. The germline V gene has CDR1 DFQATT and CDR2 SNEGSKA (reference sequence). CDR3 nucleotides: TGCAGTGCTAGTATGCAAGGCTCCTACAATGAGCAGTTCTTC. Amino acid sequence: CSASMQGSYNEQFF.

The chain carries TRBV29-1 and TRBJ2-3, with TRBD1 matching 7 bases. This CDR3 region has 14 residues. Germline values: CDR1 SQVTM, CDR2 ANQGSEA. J gave up 6 bases and V 6 bases, and 12 bases lay outside the gene matches. In DNA form, the CDR3 reads TGCAGCGTCCCTGTGACAGGGTCAGTTGATACGCAGTATTTT. As protein: CSVPVTGSVDTQYF.

The chain is built from TRBV11-2 and TRBJ2-4, with D perhaps matching TRBD2 (5 bases). V was trimmed by 1 base and J by 8 bases, leaving 12 bases between them. CDR1 and CDR2 (germline): SGHAT, FQNNGV. The CDR3 extends over 14 amino acids. The CDR3 nucleotides read TGTGCCAGCAGCTTAGCGGGATCCTGGGACATTCAGTACTTC. Its translation is CASSLAGSWDIQYF.

This chain joins TRBV9 and TRBJ1-2, with TRBD1 matching over 12 bases. This CDR3 spans 19 amino acids. Trimming took 1 base from V and 7 from J; bases not matched to a gene: 17. CDR1 SGDLS and CDR2 YYNGEE come from the germline V gene. In nucleotides, the CDR3 is TGTGCCAGCAGCGTAACCCCAGCACCGGGACAGGGGGCGATTGTTGGCTACACCTTC. It yields the protein CASSVTPAPGQGAIVGYTF.

The chain couples TRBV4-1 to TRBJ1-4, with 7 bases aligning to TRBD1. Germline V gene data show CDR1 as MGHRA and CDR2 as YSYEKL. This CDR3 region has 17 residues. With V trimmed by 1 base and J by 4 bases, 9 bases remained unmatched. Written as DNA, the CDR3 is TGCGCCAGCAGCCAAGTTTTCCGGGACAGACATAATGAAAAACTGTTTTTT. Its translation is CASSQVFRDRHNEKLFF.

Remarks on this clonotype: With a much larger clone just one base away, this may be a read error. This sequence joins TRBV20-1 and TRBJ2-5; TRBD1 is a possible D gene (6 bases). With 0 bases removed from V and 5 bases from J, the gap between germline ends came to 16 bases. This CDR3 has 15 residues. CDR1 and CDR2 from the germline V gene are DFQATT and SNEGSKA (reference sequence). In nucleotides, the CDR3 is TGCAGTGCTAGAGATTCCCGGGACACGAGCGAGACCCAGTACTTC. It translates to CSARDSRDTSETQYF.

The chain links TRBV29-1 to TRBJ1-3; TRBD1 matches at 9 bases. After removal of 4 bases from V and 8 bases from J, the junction contained 3 bases not matched to a gene. Germline-derived CDR1 and CDR2 are SQVTM and ANQGSEA. The CDR3 runs 12 residues. The CDR3 loop reads CSVADRGDTIYF. Here the CDR3 DNA reads TGCAGCGTTGCGGACAGGGGTGACACCATATATTTT.

This chain links TRBV20-1 with TRBJ2-5; tentatively, D is TRBD1 or TRBD2 (5 bases each). V lost 3 bases, J lost 3 bases, and 8 bases lay in between. Germline CDR1 and CDR2: DFQATT and SNEGSKA (reference sequence). This CDR3 is 12 amino acids long. CDR3 amino acids: CSARGVEETQYF. CDR3 in DNA: TGCAGTGCTAGGGGGGTGGAAGAGACCCAGTACTTC.

Notes on this clonotype: The germline gene is not matched at one end of the junction; a read error may be the cause. The chain couples TRBV18 to TRBJ1-2, with 7 bases lining up with TRBD1. The CDR3 has 14 amino acids. Germline V gene lookup returns CDR1 KGHSH and CDR2 LQKENI. Here the CDR3 DNA reads TGTGCCAGCCCACCAGGGGCTGACAGGGTTGGCTACACCTTC. Protein sequence: CASPPGADRVGYTF.

This clonotype was counted between two and nine times. This chain joins TRBV11-2 and TRBJ2-5, with D tentatively TRBD2 (7 bases). Trimming left V 1 base short and J 11 bases short, with 23 bases between. The CDR3 sequence is 16 residues long. Germline CDR1 is SGHAT and CDR2 is FQNNGV. CDR3 amino acids: CASSLGTGGKYNEQYF. In nucleotides, the CDR3 is TGTGCCAGCAGCTTAGGGACGGGGGGCAAGTACAATGAGCAGTACTTC.

The chain combines TRBV28 with TRBJ2-1; D unresolved. Per germline, CDR1 MDHEN and CDR2 SYDVKM. V was cut by 4 bases and J by 10 bases, with 14 bases left in between. The CDR3 spans 13 residues. CDR3 nucleotides: TGTGCCAGCAGTTCCCTTACTACCCGGGAGCAGTTCTTC. Translated, it gives CASSSLTTREQFF.

This chain uses TRBV29-1 with TRBJ1-1; unclear D gene. Germline V lookup: CDR1 SQVTM, CDR2 ANQGSEA. CDR3 length: 13 residues. Trimming cost V 6 bases and J 4 bases, with 15 bases left between them. CDR3: CSVALVAFTEAFF. The CDR3 DNA reads as TGCAGCGTCGCCCTTGTGGCTTTCACTGAAGCTTTCTTT.

In this sample, this clonotype turned up once. The chain joins TRBV24-1 to TRBJ2-1, with 13 positions matching TRBD2. With 5 bases clipped from V and 4 bases from J, the junction kept 16 bases outside the gene matches. The CDR3 runs to 20 residues. The germline CDR1 and CDR2 sequences are KGHDR and SFDVKD. The CDR3 is CATSGRISSGLAGPYNEQFF. The CDR3 coding sequence is TGTGCCACCAGTGGCAGGATATCCTCGGGACTAGCGGGACCATACAATGAGCAGTTCTTC.

The rearrangement joins TRBV29-1 to TRBJ2-1, with 8 bases fitting TRBD2. TRBJ2-7 matches the DNA end more closely, so the J call is doubtful. CDR1 is SQVTM and CDR2 is ANQGSEA in the germline V gene. The CDR3 sequence is 13 residues long. CDR3 region: CSSGGASYNEQYF. The CDR3 nucleotides read TGCAGCTCCGGGGGGGCCTCCTACAATGAGCAGTACTTC.

The rearrangement uses TRBV10-2 and TRBJ1-6, with 7 nucleotides matching TRBD1. The V and J ends lost 0 bases and 0 bases, in that order; junction bases with no gene match: 11. Germline values: CDR1 WSHSY, CDR2 SAAADI. This CDR3 spans 20 amino acids. CDR3 region: CASSESRQGASDSYNSPLHF. CDR3 DNA: TGCGCCAGCAGTGAGTCTCGACAGGGCGCATCAGACTCCTATAATTCACCCCTCCACTTT.